This paragraph reports one T cell receptor (beta chain). The target of this receptor is not known. Per-base qualities were not stored, and no clone one base away is much larger. CDR1 and CDR2, looked up from the germline V gene (reference sequence), are DFQATT and SNEGSKA. V lost 5 bases and J lost 2 bases; the stretch between them is 3 bases long. The CDR3 measures 10 amino acids from cysteine to phenylalanine. Of the read, only the CDR3 DNA is kept; its 30 bases are in frame from base 1. This specimen belongs to a study of somatic mutations in cytotoxic T cells in rheumatoid arthritis (dated by TCRdb to 2015 to 2018). Study-level background: Peripheral blood (approximately 27 ml EDTA) was collected from patients immediately after diagnosis and before any treatment began. Sorted V beta1+ cells also underwent TCRB sequencing, and some V beta antibody-stained T-cell populations were flow-sorted at nearly 100% purity on a FACSAria II or Sony SH800. For 65 rheumatoid arthritis patients and 20 healthy controls, TCRB deep sequencing was carried out. The median ages of the patient and control groups were essentially identical. Whether expanded CD8+ T-cell clones in untreated, newly diagnosed rheumatoid arthritis carry somatic mutations was the study question, and clonality was characterized with TCRB deep sequencing. Overall study results and their limits: Viral specificity could not be ruled out by absence from virus-specific databases, and the antigen targets of the expanded CD8+ clones remained unknown. In about an eighth of the roughly 60 patients, more than 20% of CD8+ cells belonged to the largest CD8+ clone, while several identical CD8+ TCRB sequences were shared between blood and synovial fluid. The slight underrepresentation of TRBV07 in patients was not corrected for multiple comparisons. An increase of CD8+ clonality with age was seen in patients (Spearman r ~ 0.49) but not in healthy controls. CD8+ T-cell clonality did not differ significantly between rheumatoid arthritis patients and age-matched healthy controls.

Flow cytometry confirmed the purity of CD4+ and CD8+ cells that had been isolated by positive magnetic bead selection on an AutoMACS. A TCR V beta antibody panel was used in flow cytometry to screen first for clonal expansions, which were then characterized by TCRB deep sequencing of sorted CD8+ fractions. Isolation of peripheral blood mononuclear cells was done through Ficoll-Paque PLUS density gradient separation. Using Nucleospin Tissue or Tissue XS kits, DNA was extracted from CD4-enriched, CD8-enriched or PBMC samples, with quantification by a Qubit 2.0 fluorometer. Sequencing of TCRB CDR3 was done on genomic DNA with the immunoSEQ assay. In the original analysis: Patient CD8+ clones larger than 1% were compared against published virus-specific TCRB sequences, and only a few matched. The analyses included only productive TCRB rearrangements. A clone was defined by a unique TCRB CDR3 sequence, and clonality was computed as a productive clonality index based on Shannon entropy. Repertoire overlap for a pair of samples was computed from each clone's template counts relative to total templates per sample. A correlation with a Spearman r of approximately 0.58 was found between V-gene usage by flow cytometry and V-gene usage by TCRB sequencing. TCRdb limited this immuneACCESS table to in-frame rearrangements with V and J called. A share of clones is missing; checked studies link under half to unresolved V genes, and the rest is unexplained. That table supplies the V and J calls and clone size; D and trimming were determined from the DNA. The sample table contains roughly 17,000 clones; only one count was recorded for 85% of them. The top ten hold approximately 6.9% of the sample.

Sequencing was performed on CD8+ T cells sorted from blood. This sequence originates from a woman in her thirties or forties with rheumatoid arthritis. The V gene is TRBV20-1 and the J gene is TRBJ2-5; the D gene identity is not certain. The CDR3 region: CSAEQETQYF. The sequenced DNA is TGCAGTGCTGAGCAAGAGACCCAGTACTTC.